This entry lists 8 T cell receptor beta chains sequenced from one sample in a study of T cells after somatic rescue of genetic block. The protocol was immunoSEQ multiplex PCR, while the TCRdb copy is restricted to in-frame clones and leaves out a portion. Here the sample spans tens of thousands of clones, roughly nine tenths being singletons. The specimen sequenced was peripheral blood mononuclear cells (PBMCs). The receptor source for this set is a man between 35 and 55 years old.

This chain uses TRBV19 with TRBJ2-7, with 10 nucleotides matching TRBD1. V shed 5 bases, J shed 4 bases, and the junction held 5 bases outside the gene matches. The CDR3 is 14 amino acids. The germline gives CDR1 LNHDA, CDR2 SQIVND (reference sequence). The CDR3 coding sequence is TGTGCCAGTAGTGACCGGGACAGGGGATACGAGCAGTACTTC. Its protein product is CASSDRDRGYEQYF.

J is TRBJ2-6 and V is TRBV25-1, with D unclear. V gave up 0 bases and J gave up 4 bases, with 10 bases separating them. The CDR3 length is 16 residues. The germline CDR1 and CDR2 sequences are MGHDK and SYGVNS. In nucleotides, the CDR3 is TGTGCCAGCAGTGAATATGGGGTCAGGGGGGCCAACGTCCTGACTTTC. This gives the protein CASSEYGVRGANVLTF.

This clone was seen once. The CDR3 DNA reads TGTGCCAGCAGCCGCTCGGGCCTGAACTATGGCTACACCTTC. It is translated as CASSRSGLNYGYTF. The V and J genes are TRBV28 and TRBJ1-2; D uncertain. Germline V gene lookup returns CDR1 MDHEN and CDR2 SYDVKM. The CDR3 contains 14 residues. V lost 6 bases, J lost 2 bases, and 13 bases lay in between.

This chain connects TRBV5-1 to TRBJ2-3; no clear D. This CDR3 spans 14 amino acids. The germline V gene encodes CDR1 SGHRS and CDR2 YFSETQ. V was trimmed by 0 bases and J by 2 bases, leaving 7 bases between them. The CDR3 DNA is TGCGCCAGCAGCTTGGGGGAAGCCACAGATACGCAGTATTTT. Protein product: CASSLGEATDTQYF.

V usage is TRBV19 and J usage is TRBJ1-2; 10 nucleotides match TRBD1. The CDR3 loop spans 17 amino acids. The J segment lost 4 bases and the V segment lost 3 bases, leaving 11 bases of the junction unmatched. Germline lookup yields CDR1 LNHDA and CDR2 SQIVND (reference sequence). The CDR3 reads CASSILGGQGRSYGYTF. In DNA, the CDR3 is TGTGCCAGTAGTATCTTAGGGGGACAGGGGAGAAGCTATGGCTACACCTTC.

V gene TRBV7-8 combines with J gene TRBJ2-7; 8 bases align to TRBD1. This CDR3 contains 13 residues. Germline values: CDR1 SGHVS, CDR2 FQNEAQ. J lost 4 bases, V lost 3 bases, and 2 bases had no gene match. The DNA for the CDR3 is TGTGCCAGCAGCTTTGGACAGGGATACGAGCAGTACTTC. This gives the protein CASSFGQGYEQYF.

The rearrangement links TRBV13 to TRBJ1-5; D unresolved. The CDR3 is 14 amino acids. Germline CDR1 reads PRHDT; CDR2 reads FYEKMQ (reference sequence). Trimming took off 0 bases at V and 2 bases at J, with 5 bases between the two ends. CDR3 loop: CASSLGLGNQPQHF. The CDR3 region has the DNA TGTGCCAGCAGCTTAGGCCTGGGCAATCAGCCCCAGCATTTT.

The chain joins TRBV20-1 to TRBJ2-1, with D hard to call. The CDR3 loop spans 11 amino acids. CDR1 is DFQATT and CDR2 is SNEGSKA in the germline V gene (reference sequence). V lost 6 bases to trimming and J lost 7 bases, with 10 bases between them. CDR3 protein: CSAVTRNEQFF. The CDR3 bases are TGCAGTGCAGTAACAAGGAATGAGCAGTTCTTC.